The text below deals with one T cell receptor (beta chain). The data stem from a study of Graves' ophthalmopathy and Graves' hyperthyroidism. Germline lookup yields CDR1 SGDLS and CDR2 YYNGEE. This CDR3 has 16 amino acids. V trimming: 0 bases; J trimming: 5 bases; junction bases outside the gene matches: 6. PBMCs came from 10 ml of fresh peripheral blood. The authors amplified TCR beta CDR3 regions, and they did so from RNA transcripts for repertoire sequencing. In the first round, RT-PCR was carried out with HTBI primers, and a multiplex PCR formed the second round. TCRdb analysed the multiplex PCR reads with MiXCR anew, one entry per CDR3 protein. The sample lists about 740,000 distinct CDR3 sequences, approximately 40% occurring once.

Sequencing input: peripheral blood. V and J are TRBV9 and TRBJ2-2, with 8 bases lining up with TRBD1. This receptor was identified in an adult man with Graves' ophthalmopathy. The CDR3 protein is CASSVEARGLTGELFF. DNA for the CDR3: TGTGCCAGCAGCGTAGAGGCCAGGGGGCTGACCGGGGAGCTGTTTTTT.